The 12 T cell receptor beta chains reported below all come from one sample, sequenced in a study of long-term antiretroviral therapy in people with HIV. Survey-level resolution applied to immunoSEQ assay v3.0. Using immunoSEQ multiplex PCR, the repertoire was profiled, and TCRdb retains in-frame clones only, with some absent. The repertoire holds about 17,000 clones, with approximately 90% as singletons. Sequencing was performed on unsorted PBMCs, taken 6.9 years after starting antiretroviral therapy. The receptor set was obtained from a man in his fifties with HIV.

This clone has only a few counts. This sample also contains other DNA sequences that code for the same CDR3. The genes are TRBV27 and TRBJ2-1; 9 bases are shared with TRBD2. This CDR3 is 15 amino acids long. The junction had 4 bases not matched to a gene; V was cut back by 3 bases and J by 4 bases. The germline CDR1 and CDR2 sequences are MNHEY and SMNVEV (reference sequence). Written as DNA, the CDR3 is TGTGCCAGCAGTTTTCCGAGCGGGAGGTACAATGAGCAGTTCTTC. Encoded protein: CASSFPSGRYNEQFF.

This chain connects TRBV5-1 to TRBJ2-6; D not certain. The CDR3 runs to 15 residues. V was clipped by 2 bases and J by 0 bases, with 6 bases between them. Germline CDR1 SGHRS, CDR2 YFSETQ. CDR3 sequence reads: CASSLEGSGANVLTF. Written as DNA, the CDR3 is TGCGCCAGCAGCTTAGAAGGCTCTGGGGCCAACGTCCTGACTTTC. The complete variable domain, with remaining parts taken from reference TRBV5-1 and TRBJ2-6, reads KAGVTQTPRYLIKTRGQQVTLSCSPISGHRSVSWYQQTPGQGLQFLFEYFSETQRNKGNFPGRFSGRQFSNSRSEMNVSTLELGDSALYLCASSLEGSGANVLTFGAGSRLTVL.

The chain recombines TRBV4-3 with TRBJ2-1; the D gene is possibly TRBD2 (5 bases). Germline CDR1 reads LGHNA; CDR2 reads YSLEER. The V end was cut by 1 base, the J end by 4 bases, with 14 bases between. The CDR3 spans 16 residues. Here the CDR3 DNA reads TGCGCCAGCAGCCAAGGGTGGACTTCGCCTTACAATGAGCAGTTCTTC. It specifies CASSQGWTSPYNEQFF.

The chain combines TRBV9 with TRBJ1-2; no firm D call. The V and J ends lost 0 bases and 8 bases respectively, with 14 bases between them. This CDR3 is built from 14 residues. In germline, CDR1 is SGDLS, CDR2 YYNGEE. The CDR3 loop reads CASSVGPIPSGYTF. Written as DNA, the CDR3 is TGTGCCAGCAGCGTAGGTCCAATCCCCAGCGGCTACACCTTC.

This sequence joins TRBV5-1 and TRBJ1-2; maybe TRBD1 (5 bases). V lost 4 bases and J lost 2, with 12 bases in between. Germline V gene lookup returns CDR1 SGHRS and CDR2 YFSETQ. The CDR3 extends over 14 amino acids. The CDR3 spells CASSPGGGNYGYTF. The CDR3 DNA reads as TGCGCCAGCAGCCCCGGCGGGGGGAACTATGGCTACACCTTC.

The V and J genes are TRBV27 and TRBJ2-5; 8 nucleotides agree with TRBD2. CDR1 and CDR2 from the germline V gene are MNHEY and SMNVEV (reference sequence). CDR3 length: 15 amino acids. V was pared by 2 bases and J by 7 bases, with 9 bases of the junction left unmatched. CDR3 region: CASSLGTRVGGTQYF. The CDR3, as DNA: TGTGCCAGCAGTTTAGGGACTAGGGTGGGGGGGACCCAGTACTTC.

The chain joins TRBV13 to TRBJ1-2, with 7 positions matching TRBD1. J gave up 6 bases and V 0 bases, and 4 bases lay outside the gene matches. From germline, CDR1 is PRHDT and CDR2 FYEKMQ (reference sequence). The CDR3 consists of 14 residues. This chain's CDR3 is CASSLGKGANGYTF. For the CDR3, the DNA is TGTGCCAGCAGCTTAGGAAAGGGGGCCAATGGCTACACCTTC.

The chain uses TRBV2 and TRBJ2-2; no reliable D call. Germline V gives CDR1 SNHLY, CDR2 FYNNEI. V was cut by 6 bases and J by 0 bases, with 17 bases left in between. The CDR3 has 17 amino acids. The CDR3 DNA reads TGTGCCAGCAGCCATCCCCTTCGGCTGGCGAACACCGGGGAGCTGTTTTTT. Encoded protein: CASSHPLRLANTGELFF. The full variable domain, with the rest looked up from reference TRBV2 and TRBJ2-2, is EPEVTQTPSHQVTQMGQEVILRCVPISNHLYFYWYRQILGQKVEFLVSFYNNEISEKSEIFDDQFSVERPDGSNFTLKIRSTKLEDSAMYFCASSHPLRLANTGELFFGEGSRLTVL.

This clone showed up just once. The chain employs TRBV19 and TRBJ2-7; D possibly corresponds to TRBD1 (5 bases). Germline V gives CDR1 LNHDA, CDR2 SQIVND (reference sequence). Trimming pared 5 bases from V and 3 bases from J, leaving 14 bases between. The CDR3 extends over 14 amino acids. As DNA, the CDR3 is TGTGCCAGTAGTGCTGGACATCTCGTCTACGAGCAGTACTTC. Protein: CASSAGHLVYEQYF.

Here the CDR3 reads CASRPGHSDTQYF. Here the CDR3 DNA reads TGTGCCAGCAGGCCGGGACACTCAGATACGCAGTATTTT. This chain connects TRBV6-5 to TRBJ2-3; perhaps TRBD1 as D (6 bases). Germline V CDR1 and CDR2: MNHEY, SVGAGI. V shed 6 bases and J shed 4 bases, with 11 bases lying between them. This CDR3 has 13 amino acids.

The rearrangement joins TRBV5-1 to TRBJ2-5; no definite D call. This CDR3 spans 15 amino acids. V shed 2 bases and J shed 1 base, with 12 bases lying between them. Germline V lookup: CDR1 SGHRS, CDR2 YFSETQ. This chain's CDR3 is CASSLGQPRQETQYF. CDR3 bases: TGCGCCAGCAGCTTAGGGCAGCCCCGCCAAGAGACCCAGTACTTC.

In its sample, this clone was seen once. The rearrangement links TRBV19 to TRBJ2-3; 9 nucleotides match TRBD1. V lost 4 bases, J lost 3 bases, and 2 bases stayed unmatched. This CDR3 has 14 amino acids. Per the germline V gene, CDR1 is LNHDA and CDR2 is SQIVND (reference sequence). The CDR3 DNA reads as TGTGCCAGTAGTACTGGGACAGGGACAGATACGCAGTATTTT. Its translation is CASSTGTGTDTQYF.